These 9 T cell receptor beta chains were sequenced from one sample in a study of T cells in Graves' hyperthyroidism and ophthalmopathy. Amplified TCR beta CDR3 regions derived from RNA transcripts. HTBI primers drove first-round RT-PCR of the TCR CDR3. TCRdb independently ran MiXCR on the multiplex PCR reads; one entry per CDR3 protein. This sample has approximately 430,000 distinct CDR3 sequences; 15% to 19% occur once, and the top ten carry 13% to 15%. Sequencing was done on a sample of blood. These TCRs come from a woman aged 18-29 years with Graves' hyperthyroidism.

This clonotype occurred many times. The rearrangement joins TRBV29-1 to TRBJ2-7; tentative D call: TRBD1 (5 bases). The germline V gene has CDR1 SQVTM and CDR2 ANQGSEA. The CDR3 length is 16 residues. V lost 6 bases, J lost 1 base, and 22 bases lay in between. The CDR3 reads CSVELRTTRLSYEQYF. The CDR3 nucleotides are TGCAGCGTCGAACTGAGGACAACCCGTCTGTCCTACGAGCAGTACTTC.

This clonotype has a count of ten or more. This chain uses TRBV2 with TRBJ1-3, with D unclear. Germline V gene lookup returns CDR1 SNHLY and CDR2 FYNNEI. Trimming cost V 9 bases and J 4 bases, with 16 bases left between them. The CDR3 covers 14 residues. The CDR3 DNA reads TGTGCCAGAGGCGGGGTTTTGGCCGGAAACACCATATATTTT. Translated, it gives CARGGVLAGNTIYF.

This clonotype was counted only a few times. The chain employs TRBV15 and TRBJ2-1; a weak D match, TRBD2 (6 bases). V was pared by 0 bases and J by 7 bases, with 10 bases between. CDR3 size: 14 residues. Germline V gives CDR1 LNHNV, CDR2 YYDKDF (reference sequence). CDR3 in DNA: TGTGCCACCAGCAGAGAACTAGCAAGGAATGAGCAGTTCTTC. It yields the protein CATSRELARNEQFF.

This clonotype appeared many times. The chain has TRBV20-1 and TRBJ1-1; TRBD1 aligns across 9 bases. The CDR3 runs 15 residues. Germline CDR1 is DFQATT and CDR2 is SNEGSKA (reference sequence). The junction had 9 bases not matched to a gene; V was cut back by 3 bases and J by 4 bases. DNA of the CDR3: TGCAGTGCTAGCCCCACACAGGGGGCCAGCACTGAAGCTTTCTTT. Translation: CSASPTQGASTEAFF.

The V gene is TRBV7-2, the J gene TRBJ2-6; 7 bases are shared with TRBD1. Trimming removed 1 base from V and 2 bases from J; junction bases left unmatched: 5. The CDR3 extends over 17 amino acids. The germline gives CDR1 SGHTA, CDR2 FQGNSA. This chain's CDR3 is CASSLEGGTAGANVLTF. The DNA for the CDR3 is TGTGCCAGCAGCTTAGAAGGTGGGACAGCTGGGGCCAACGTCCTGACTTTC.

In its sample, this clonotype was seen many times. V usage is TRBV12-3 or TRBV12-4 and J usage is TRBJ1-4; D is unclear. This CDR3 contains 15 residues. V dropped 6 bases and J dropped 6 bases, with 17 bases sitting between them. CDR3 sequence (DNA): TGTGCCAGCAGGGTCCTCCGGACGAAATATGAAAAACTGTTTTTT. This sequence encodes CASRVLRTKYEKLFF.

Only a few counts were recorded for this clonotype. The chain employs TRBV19 and TRBJ2-7, with a possible D match to TRBD1 (6 bases). The V end was cut by 8 bases, the J end by 6 bases, with 8 bases between. The germline V gene encodes CDR1 LNHDA and CDR2 SQIVND (reference sequence). The CDR3 covers 10 residues. CDR3 residues: CASGGSEQYF. The CDR3 DNA sequence: TGTGCCAGTGGGGGCAGCGAGCAGTACTTC.

In this sample, this clonotype turned up many times. This sequence joins TRBV6-1 and TRBJ1-1; TRBD1 agrees at 8 bases. The CDR3 covers 13 residues. The germline CDR1 and CDR2 sequences are MNHNS and SASEGT. J lost 11 bases, V lost 5 bases, and 10 bases had no gene match. As DNA, the CDR3 is TGTGCCAGCAGTTTCCAGGACAGGGCCGGGGCTTTCTTT. Translation: CASSFQDRAGAFF.

The sample holds many counts of this clonotype. This chain joins TRBV28 and TRBJ2-5, with D possibly being TRBD1 (6 bases). V gave up 6 bases and J gave up 2 bases, with 13 bases separating them. This CDR3 region has 14 residues. Germline CDR1 and CDR2: MDHEN and SYDVKM. The CDR3 here is CASSLGDTQETQYF. In nucleotides, the CDR3 is TGTGCCAGCAGCCTAGGGGACACGCAAGAGACCCAGTACTTC.